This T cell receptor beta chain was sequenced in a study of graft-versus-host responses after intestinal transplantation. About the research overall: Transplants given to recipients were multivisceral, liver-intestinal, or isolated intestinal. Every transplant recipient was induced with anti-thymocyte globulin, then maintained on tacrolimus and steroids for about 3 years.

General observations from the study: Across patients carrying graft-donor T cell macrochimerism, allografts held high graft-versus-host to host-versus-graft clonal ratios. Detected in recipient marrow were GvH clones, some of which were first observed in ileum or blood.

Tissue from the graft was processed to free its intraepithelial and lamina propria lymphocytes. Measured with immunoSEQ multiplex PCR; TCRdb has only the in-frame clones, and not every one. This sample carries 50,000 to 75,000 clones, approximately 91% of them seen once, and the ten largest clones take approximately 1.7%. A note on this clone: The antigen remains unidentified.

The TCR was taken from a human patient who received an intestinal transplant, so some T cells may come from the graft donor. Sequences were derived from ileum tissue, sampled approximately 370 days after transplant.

CDR3 residues: CASSFGGWDSPLHF. The CDR3 coding sequence is TGTGCCAGCAGTTTCGGGGGTTGGGATTCACCCCTCCACTTT. The J gene is TRBJ1-6, the V gene TRBV27; tentative D call: TRBD1 (5 bases). The CDR3 runs to 14 residues. Germline V lookup: CDR1 MNHEY, CDR2 SMNVEV (reference sequence). V was shortened by 3 bases and J by 8 bases, with 11 bases between the two germline ends.